The T cell receptor (beta chain) under discussion was sequenced for a study of blood T cell repertoires in COVID-19. Whole-study context: PBMCs, B-cell-depleted T cells, or T cells provided the cDNA or gDNA that made up the material.

In the authors' workflow: Amplifying reference gene primers gave estimates of nucleated cell counts. Assay used: immunoSEQ multiplex PCR; TCRdb lists only in-frame clones, some missing. D and trimming come from the DNA, and the V and J calls and clone size come from that table. The sample yields 150,000 to 200,000 clones, 70% to 90% seen once. From germline, CDR1 is SNHLY and CDR2 FYNNEI. This CDR3 comprises 14 residues. Trimming took 8 bases from V and 7 from J, leaving 20 bases between them. The clonotype comes from a man aged 55 to 70 with acute or convalescent COVID-19. This chain uses TRBV2 with TRBJ2-5, with D possibly being TRBD2 (5 bases). Input material: peripheral blood. The CDR3, as DNA: TGTGCCAGCTCCCAATTTACGGGAAGCCCGACCCAGTACTTC. Translating gives CASSQFTGSPTQYF.